This T cell receptor (beta chain) was captured in a study of lymphopenia after photon versus proton radiotherapy. This clone appeared a single time. The repertoire was sequenced with immunoSEQ multiplex PCR; TCRdb's copy has only in-frame clones and lacks some. The profile shows around 20,000 clones, 75% to 95% of them singletons. V was pared by 5 bases and J by 4 bases, with 11 bases between. The CDR3 sequence is 12 residues long. CDR1 is SQVTM, CDR2 ANQGSEA, per germline. Material: peripheral blood, obtained from a patient treated with photon-based radiotherapy. The chain couples TRBV29-1 to TRBJ2-5; D tentatively reads TRBD1 or TRBD2 (7 bases each). The receptor was isolated from a man aged 60 to 75 with pancreatic cancer. The CDR3 sequence is CSVRRGGETQYF. Written as DNA, the CDR3 is TGCAGCGTTCGCAGGGGGGGAGAGACCCAGTACTTC.